The 29 T cell receptor beta chains presented below share a single source sample, sequenced in a study of T cell repertoires in cytomegalovirus infection. TCRdb analysed the reads with MiXCR anew, one entry per CDR3 protein. Of some 590,000 distinct CDR3 sequences in the sample, approximately 40% were seen once. Their antigens remain unidentified. The material sequenced was cultured PBMCs, taken from culture after CMV antigen stimulation. These receptors came from a human donor in good health (CMV status not recorded). Some clones in this sample may be carry-over from other donors' samples.

The chain recombines TRBV27 with TRBJ1-1, with 7 bases identical to TRBD1. After removal of 5 bases from V and 11 bases from J, the junction contained 14 bases not matched to a gene. This CDR3 has 14 residues. Germline V gives CDR1 MNHEY, CDR2 SMNVEV (reference sequence). CDR3 nucleotide sequence: TGTGCCAGCAGTGAATCCGGGACAGTCTCTTGGGCTTTCTTT. It codes for CASSESGTVSWAFF.

This clonotype has only a few counts. V and J are TRBV6-1 and TRBJ2-1; the D is unclear. The CDR3 length is 14 residues. V gave up 2 bases and J gave up 9 bases, with 14 bases separating them. The germline V gene has CDR1 MNHNS and CDR2 SASEGT. The CDR3 reads CASSELAPQSEQFF. In nucleotides, the CDR3 is TGTGCCAGCAGTGAATTGGCCCCCCAGAGTGAGCAGTTCTTC.

This chain connects TRBV12-3 or TRBV12-4 to TRBJ2-5; maybe TRBD2 (6 bases). Trimming took 3 bases from V and 4 from J, leaving 18 bases between them. This CDR3 has 16 residues. The CDR3 coding sequence is TGTGCCAGCAGTTTCGGGCTAGCTGGGGGAGGAGAGACCCAGTACTTC. Protein sequence: CASSFGLAGGGETQYF.

The chain combines TRBV7-4 with TRBJ1-3, with D uncertain. V shed 4 bases and J shed 0 bases, with 22 bases lying between them. Germline values: CDR1 SGHVT, CDR2 SQSDAQ. CDR3 length equals 19 residues. In nucleotides, the CDR3 is TGTGCCAGCAGCTCTCCCGACCGGGTCTGGCACCACTCTGGAAACACCATATATTTT. This encodes CASSSPDRVWHHSGNTIYF.

The chain links TRBV7-6 to TRBJ2-2; a weak D match, TRBD2 (6 bases). The germline V gene encodes CDR1 SGHVS and CDR2 FNYEAQ. The CDR3 runs 15 residues. Trimming pared 1 base from V and 6 bases from J, leaving 12 bases between. The CDR3 loop is CASSLGREFAGELFF. DNA for the CDR3: TGTGCCAGCAGCTTAGGACGGGAGTTCGCCGGGGAGCTGTTTTTT.

This clonotype was picked up a small number of times. The chain combines TRBV7-2 with TRBJ1-2; possible D gene TRBD1, 6 bases. V was trimmed by 5 bases and J by 4 bases, leaving 14 bases between them. Germline-derived CDR1 and CDR2 are SGHTA and FQGNSA. This CDR3 contains 14 residues. The CDR3 DNA reads as TGTGCCAGCAGCATTGACAGGCGGGCCTATGGCTACACCTTC. Amino acids: CASSIDRRAYGYTF.

The V and J genes are TRBV7-4 and TRBJ1-5, with a tentative D call TRBD1 (6 bases). This CDR3 is built from 13 residues. The germline CDR1 and CDR2 sequences are SGHVT and SQSDAQ. Trimming shortened V by 7 bases and J by 3 bases, and 10 bases separated the two germline ends. The CDR3 DNA reads as TGTGCCAGCACAACAGGGAACAATCAGCCCCAGCATTTT. Amino acid sequence: CASTTGNNQPQHF.

This clonotype showed up many times. V gene TRBV7-2 combines with J gene TRBJ2-2; 9 bases line up with TRBD2. CDR1 and CDR2 from the germline V gene are SGHTA and FQGNSA. CDR3 length equals 16 residues. After removal of 1 base from V and 6 bases from J, the junction contained 6 bases not matched to a gene. CDR3 bases: TGTGCCAGCAGCTTAGTAGCGGGGGCCGTCGCCGGGGAGCTGTTTTTT. It encodes CASSLVAGAVAGELFF.

This sequence joins TRBV27 and TRBJ1-6, with 8 bases that match TRBD1. This CDR3 comprises 15 residues. With V trimmed by 8 bases and J by 6 bases, 9 bases remained unmatched. Germline CDR1 MNHEY, CDR2 SMNVEV (reference sequence). The CDR3 region has the DNA TGTGCCAGCTCTCCCAGGGGGCGCTTTAATTCACCCCTCCACTTT. Its protein product is CASSPRGRFNSPLHF.

The rearrangement joins TRBV20-1 to TRBJ2-4; D uncertain. In germline, CDR1 is DFQATT, CDR2 SNEGSKA (reference sequence). Trimming removed 6 bases at V and 0 bases at J, with 12 bases between. The CDR3 runs to 14 residues. Here the CDR3 reads CSAPPRIAKNIQYF. CDR3 coding DNA: TGCAGTGCCCCCCCCCGGATAGCCAAAAACATTCAGTACTTC.

The V call is TRBV19, the J call TRBJ1-3; D is unclear. Germline loops: CDR1 LNHDA, CDR2 SQIVND (reference sequence). Trimming shortened V by 3 bases and J by 0 bases, and 6 bases separated the two germline ends. This CDR3 contains 14 residues. The CDR3 coding sequence is TGTGCCAGTAGTATTCCCGGCTCTGGAAACACCATATATTTT. Amino acid sequence: CASSIPGSGNTIYF.

This clonotype occurred a few times. J is TRBJ2-2 and V is TRBV7-2, with D unclear. V lost 3 bases and J 3 bases, leaving 11 bases between the germline ends. The germline gives CDR1 SGHTA, CDR2 FQGNSA. The CDR3 covers 15 residues. The CDR3 is CASSFGVLYTGELFF. The CDR3, as DNA: TGTGCCAGCAGCTTCGGCGTCCTTTACACCGGGGAGCTGTTTTTT.

This rearrangement joins TRBV3-1 to TRBJ2-3; D is perhaps TRBD2 (7 bases). Germline CDR1 is LGHDT and CDR2 is YNNKEL (reference sequence). The CDR3 is 13 amino acids. The ends were cut back, 1 base at V and 9 bases at J, with 11 bases in the middle. CDR3 sequence: CASSQVEGGTQYF. The CDR3, as DNA: TGTGCCAGCAGCCAAGTCGAGGGGGGGACGCAGTATTTT.

CDR3 amino acids: CASSYQGGTTNEQFF. The CDR3 nucleotides are TGTGCCAGCAGTTATCAGGGGGGTACGACCAATGAGCAGTTCTTC. V and J are TRBV12-3 or TRBV12-4 and TRBJ2-1; D is perhaps TRBD1 (7 bases). The CDR3 runs to 15 residues. Trimming cost V 4 bases and J 6 bases, with 16 bases left between them.

The rearrangement joins TRBV5-4 to TRBJ2-3, with 14 bases matching TRBD2. V gave up 3 bases and J gave up 2 bases; unmatched junction bases: 5. The CDR3 contains 17 residues. Germline CDR1 and CDR2: SGHNT and YYREEE (reference sequence). This CDR3 reads CASSSGLAGAYTDTQYF. CDR3 nucleotide sequence: TGTGCCAGCAGCTCGGGACTAGCGGGGGCCTACACAGATACGCAGTATTTT.

The chain recombines TRBV7-6 with TRBJ1-5; 8 nucleotides match TRBD1. The CDR3 consists of 14 residues. V dropped 5 bases and J dropped 3; count of bases not matched to a gene: 3. Germline V gene sequence: CDR1 SGHVS, CDR2 FNYEAQ. The CDR3 spells CASSPGGPNQPQHF. CDR3 in DNA: TGTGCCAGCAGCCCAGGGGGCCCCAATCAGCCCCAGCATTTT.

The chain employs TRBV6-2 or TRBV6-3 and TRBJ1-4; D is unclear. Deletions cut 5 bases from V and 7 bases from J, with 14 bases between. Per germline, CDR1 MNHEY and CDR2 SVGEGT. This CDR3 has 14 amino acids. The chain's CDR3 is CASSPDPRREKLFF. The DNA for the CDR3 is TGTGCCAGCAGTCCGGACCCGCGACGTGAAAAACTGTTTTTT.

This clonotype was seen a handful of times. The chain's CDR3 is CASSQGPAAGSLETQYF. In DNA form, the CDR3 reads TGCGCCAGCAGCCAAGGTCCCGCGGCAGGGAGTCTGGAGACCCAGTACTTC. The chain couples TRBV4-1 to TRBJ2-5; D may be TRBD1 or TRBD2 (5 bases each). The germline gives CDR1 MGHRA, CDR2 YSYEKL. V lost 1 base and J 5 bases, leaving 20 bases between the germline ends. This CDR3 has 17 amino acids.

This clonotype was counted between two and nine times. The chain couples TRBV19 to TRBJ1-5; a weak D match, TRBD1 (6 bases). V was shortened by 1 base and J by 0 bases, with 13 bases between the two germline ends. The CDR3 consists of 17 residues. Germline lookup yields CDR1 LNHDA and CDR2 SQIVND (reference sequence). This chain's CDR3 is CASSIGQARYSNQPQHF. DNA for the CDR3: TGTGCCAGTAGTATAGGACAGGCGCGTTATAGCAATCAGCCCCAGCATTTT.

The CDR3 nucleotides are TGTGCCAGCAGCTCCTTTGAGAGGGTGGAGACCCAGTACTTC. Protein product: CASSSFERVETQYF. This chain links TRBV7-8 with TRBJ2-5; D might be TRBD2 (5 bases). Germline V gene lookup returns CDR1 SGHVS and CDR2 FQNEAQ. This CDR3 is 14 amino acids long. V was trimmed by 4 bases and J by 5 bases, leaving 14 bases between them.

This chain joins TRBV15 and TRBJ2-5, with no clear D. CDR1 and CDR2 (germline): LNHNV, YYDKDF (reference sequence). Trimming pared 6 bases from V and 2 bases from J, leaving 13 bases between. The CDR3 loop spans 14 amino acids. The CDR3 nucleotides read TGTGCCACCAGTTACGTTACGACTCAAGAGACCCAGTACTTC. Encoded protein: CATSYVTTQETQYF.

The rearrangement links TRBV5-1 to TRBJ2-7; no clear D gene. This CDR3 is built from 14 residues. Germline CDR1 is SGHRS and CDR2 is YFSETQ. Between the trimmed V and J ends, which lost 0 bases and 1 base, there was a span of 8 bases. For the CDR3, the DNA is TGCGCCAGCAGCTTGGCGACGGCATCCTACGAGCAGTACTTC. It codes for CASSLATASYEQYF.

V usage is TRBV20-1 and J usage is TRBJ1-3; weak D call: TRBD1 (5 bases). The CDR3 has 13 residues. V gave up 5 bases and J gave up 6 bases, with 14 bases separating them. Germline V gives CDR1 DFQATT, CDR2 SNEGSKA (reference sequence). CDR3 sequence: CSAQVGDTNTIYF. The CDR3 nucleotides are TGCAGTGCTCAAGTGGGGGATACAAACACCATATATTTT.

This clonotype was counted many times. The chain uses TRBV7-2 and TRBJ2-5, with D unresolved. Germline CDR1 is SGHTA and CDR2 is FQGNSA. Trimming removed 0 bases from V and 0 bases from J, with 5 bases in between. The CDR3 sequence is 14 residues long. CDR3 in amino acids: CASSLAWDQETQYF. The DNA for the CDR3 is TGTGCCAGCAGCTTAGCGTGGGACCAAGAGACCCAGTACTTC.

The rearrangement uses TRBV20-1 and TRBJ2-7; tentative D call: TRBD1 (5 bases). The V end lost 3 bases, the J end lost 6 bases, and 12 bases lay between the germline ends. This CDR3 has 12 residues. Germline values: CDR1 DFQATT, CDR2 SNEGSKA (reference sequence). The CDR3 coding sequence is TGCAGTGCTAGTCAGACCAGGGCCGAGCAGTACTTC. This encodes CSASQTRAEQYF.

The chain has TRBV19 and TRBJ2-1, with 8 positions matching TRBD2. The CDR3 loop spans 20 amino acids. Germline V gene data show CDR1 as LNHDA and CDR2 as SQIVND (reference sequence). The V gene end was trimmed by 6 bases and the J gene end by 7 bases; junction bases not matched to a gene: 26. CDR3 loop: CASSLYELAADLFTTNEQFF. CDR3 DNA: TGTGCCAGTAGCCTATACGAACTAGCGGCAGACCTCTTCACAACAAATGAGCAGTTCTTC.

The chain uses TRBV6-2 or TRBV6-3 and TRBJ2-3; unclear D gene. Trimming removed 5 bases at V and 1 base at J, with 22 bases between. The V gene's germline CDR1 is MNHEY and CDR2 SVGEGT. The CDR3 consists of 18 residues. In DNA form, the CDR3 reads TGTGCCAGCAGTGAAATCCCTCCGCGTGGATGGGGCACAGATACGCAGTATTTT. This gives the protein CASSEIPPRGWGTDTQYF.

V usage is TRBV6-1 and J usage is TRBJ1-2; the D gene is possibly TRBD1 (6 bases). Germline V gene data show CDR1 as MNHNS and CDR2 as SASEGT. This CDR3 is built from 18 residues. The V end was cut by 0 bases, the J end by 4 bases, with 21 bases between. The DNA of the CDR3 is TGTGCCAGCAGTGAAGCCCAGGGGACGGGATTTGCTACCTATGGCTACACCTTC. Amino acid sequence: CASSEAQGTGFATYGYTF.

The chain recombines TRBV28 with TRBJ2-5; 8 bases line up with TRBD1. CDR1 is MDHEN, CDR2 SYDVKM, per germline. Trimming at V came to 6 bases and at J to 7 bases, leaving 16 bases not matched to a gene. The CDR3 sequence is 16 residues long. The CDR3: CASRLQGEVAFGTQYF. The CDR3 nucleotides are TGTGCCAGCAGGCTACAGGGGGAAGTGGCGTTCGGGACCCAGTACTTC.